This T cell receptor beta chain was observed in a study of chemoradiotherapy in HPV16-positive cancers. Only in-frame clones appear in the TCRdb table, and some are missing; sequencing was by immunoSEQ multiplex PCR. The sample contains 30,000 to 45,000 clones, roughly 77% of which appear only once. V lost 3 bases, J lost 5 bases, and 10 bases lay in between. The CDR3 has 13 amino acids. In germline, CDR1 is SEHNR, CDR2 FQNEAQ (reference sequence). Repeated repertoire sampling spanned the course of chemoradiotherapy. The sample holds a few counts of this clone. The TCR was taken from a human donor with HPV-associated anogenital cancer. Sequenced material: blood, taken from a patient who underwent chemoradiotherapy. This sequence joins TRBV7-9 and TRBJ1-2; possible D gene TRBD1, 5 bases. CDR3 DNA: TGTGCCAGCAGCTTGGGACCTTCTTATGGCTACACCTTC. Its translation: CASSLGPSYGYTF.